Described below is a single TCR beta chain sequence and its context. Its antigen is not identified. Repertoires were generated with immunoSEQ multiplex PCR, while TCRdb's copy carries only in-frame clones and drops some. This sample has 85,000 to 100,000 clones, with 85% to 90% found just once. Per germline, CDR1 SGDLS and CDR2 YYNGEE. The CDR3 loop spans 14 amino acids. V lost 4 bases and J 1 base, leaving 11 bases between the germline ends. The sample belongs to a study of T cell responses to AZD1222 COVID-19 vaccine. Notes on the study in general: Mostly white British, mostly female donors; authors suggested clonal diversity may be underestimated. Only after the peak T cell response were repertoires sampled.

The rearrangement joins TRBV9 to TRBJ2-5, with D possibly matching TRBD2 (6 bases). The sequence was obtained from an adult who received the AZD1222 COVID-19 vaccine. Here the sequenced sample was peripheral blood, taken 28 days after the second AZD1222 dose. The CDR3 coding sequence is TGTGCCAGCAGCCGCATGGGGGGCCAAGAGACCCAGTACTTC. Protein sequence: CASSRMGGQETQYF.